Following are 3 T cell receptor beta chains from one sample sequenced in a study of blood T cells in healthy people across ages (dated by TCRdb to the mid-2010s). Library preparation employed 5' RACE. The sample was run on an Illumina HiSeq 2500. A second about 6 to 11 cycle PCR used a sample-barcoded 5' primer and a J-beta primer mix. TCRdb cleaned the public reads at Q25 with fastp, built clones with MiXCR and kept in-frame beta chains. Rows merge per CDR3 protein into single entries with the most common DNA and genes. This sample lists 1.5 million to 2 million distinct CDR3 sequences; roughly 28% were detected once. Jointly, the top ten make up 7.7% of the sample. Sequencing was carried out using blood. Receptor source: a woman younger than 45 in good health.

This clonotype has a single count. A much larger clonotype is one base distant, so this may be a read error. This chain uses TRBV19 with TRBJ2-1; the match to TRBD1 covers 12 bases. With V trimmed by 1 base and J by 6 bases, 4 bases remained unmatched. The germline V gene encodes CDR1 LNHDA and CDR2 SQIVND (reference sequence). The CDR3 has 16 residues. The CDR3: CASSIARDRGRNEQFF. The CDR3 bases are TGTGCCAGTAGTATAGCCCGGGACAGGGGGCGCAATGAGCAGTTCTTC.

This sequence joins TRBV29-1 and TRBJ2-7; 7 bases line up with TRBD1. Trimming cost V 6 bases and J 4 bases; bases outside gene matches: 15. The CDR3 is 15 residues long. From germline, CDR1 is SQVTM and CDR2 ANQGSEA. The chain's CDR3 is CSVRGSPGGRYEQYF. The CDR3 coding sequence is TGCAGCGTCCGGGGTAGCCCAGGGGGTAGGTACGAGCAGTACTTC.

This clonotype was recorded many times. The chain recombines TRBV7-2 with TRBJ2-3, with TRBD1 as a possible D gene (5 bases). V gave up 6 bases and J gave up 5 bases, with 9 bases separating them. CDR3 size: 12 residues. Germline V gene sequence: CDR1 SGHTA, CDR2 FQGNSA. The CDR3 region is CASSSRVDTQYF. The DNA for the CDR3 is TGTGCCAGCAGTTCCAGGGTAGATACGCAGTATTTT.